This T cell receptor (beta chain) came from a study of OX40 agonist ivuxolimab in advanced cancers. Study context: Each patient was given ivuxolimab into a vein every 2 weeks, at 0.01 to 10 mg/kg. Notes on the study in general: CD4+ and CD8+ blood T cells expanded clonally by week 6 at 0.1 to 3.0 mg/kg.

Comments on this clone: Its antigen is currently unknown.

The data were produced by immunoSEQ multiplex PCR, yet TCRdb's version contains in-frame clones alone and is incomplete. The sample consists of about 82,000 clones, approximately 87% of them appearing once. Germline loops: CDR1 KGHSH, CDR2 LQKENI. This CDR3 comprises 16 residues. V was trimmed by 6 bases and J by 0 bases, leaving 18 bases between them. Drawing of blood for sampling happened at baseline, at cycle 4 day 1, and at cycle 7 day 1. This clonotype originated in an adult with an advanced solid tumor such as melanoma, head and neck, liver or kidney cancer. The starting material was CD4+ or CD8+ T cells sorted from blood, obtained in a trial of the OX40 agonist ivuxolimab. V usage is TRBV18 and J usage is TRBJ2-7; D possibly corresponds to TRBD2 (6 bases). The CDR3 nucleotides read TGTGCCAGCTCCCCTGGAGGGCCAGCTAGCTCCTACGAGCAGTACTTC. It translates to CASSPGGPASSYEQYF.